In its sample, the clone carrying this TCR beta chain was seen once. Its specificity is unknown. TCR beta libraries were made by quantitative 5'-RACE with molecular barcodes. MiXCR, applied by TCRdb to the 5' RACE reads, yields one record per CDR3 protein. The sample includes approximately 300,000 distinct CDR3 sequences, roughly 20% of them seen just once. The record originates from a study of CD8 T cells in ankylosing spondylitis. Whole-study findings and limits: Reactive arthritis synovial fluid and blood previously showed some of these motif variants. Reportedly, disease-linked clones are significantly enriched in ankylosing spondylitis patients' matched synovial fluid.

Germline trimming cut 1 base from V and 4 bases from J; bases unmatched to any gene: 7. The CDR3 sequence is 16 residues long. Sequencing was carried out using blood, either unsorted or a sorted T cell fraction (not recorded which). This receptor was obtained from a male donor with ankylosing spondylitis or in good health (not recorded which). This rearrangement joins TRBV12-3 or TRBV12-4 to TRBJ1-1, with TRBD1 matching 9 bases. This CDR3 reads CASSLVFGTGLTEAFF. CDR3 sequence (DNA): TGTGCCAGCAGTTTAGTGTTCGGGACAGGGCTCACTGAAGCTTTCTTT.